This TCR beta chain was profiled in a study of cytomegalovirus exposure and HLA in healthy donors. The wider study: The approximately 670 first-cohort repertoires and the 95 to 150 validation repertoires shared the same platform, a later analysis reported. Study-wide results and limits: Altogether, 150 to 200 TCR beta chains were recorded as cytomegalovirus-associated.

Libraries were prepared by immunoSEQ multiplex PCR; TCRdb keeps only in-frame clonotypes and omits some of them. The sample gives approximately 160,000 clones, 89% of which show up once; around 4.4% is in the top ten. The germline gives CDR1 LNHDA, CDR2 SQIVND (reference sequence). The CDR3 sequence is 16 residues long. Losses at the gene ends were 0 bases for V and 4 bases for J; bases not matched to a gene: 6. Concerning this clone itself: Its antigen is undetermined.

Sequenced material: PBMCs. The chain links TRBV19 to TRBJ2-7, with 10 bases lining up with TRBD1. This clonotype was sampled from a man in his late teens or twenties in good health and CMV-seropositive. CDR3 coding DNA: TGTGCCAGTAGTATAGATTATGGGACAGGGGTATACGAGCAGTACTTC. It translates to CASSIDYGTGVYEQYF.